A single sample is the source of the 27 T cell receptor beta chains below, sequenced in a study of T cells after yellow fever vaccination. TCRdb passed the 5' RACE reads through MiXCR, listing each CDR3 protein once. Altogether 150,000 to 200,000 distinct CDR3 sequences are present, 9.5% to 12% being singletons, with the ten largest covering 30% to 45%. Specimen: CD8+ T cells sorted from PBMCs, collected 15 days after the yellow fever booster vaccination. Receptor source: a man between 18 and 29 years old who received the YFV17D yellow fever vaccine.

This clonotype was counted between two and nine times. The chain couples TRBV7-9 to TRBJ2-5, with D possibly being TRBD1 or TRBD2 (6 bases each). There are 14 residues in the CDR3. Deletions cut 1 base from V and 2 bases from J, with 8 bases between. Germline CDR1 SEHNR, CDR2 FQNEAQ (reference sequence). The CDR3 here is CASSLGGTQETQYF. The CDR3 DNA reads as TGTGCCAGCAGCTTAGGCGGGACACAAGAGACCCAGTACTTC.

This clonotype was observed a handful of times. The DNA of the CDR3 is TGTGCCAGCAGTCCCGGGACGGCTTTGTCCCTCCACTTT. Translating gives CASSPGTALSLHF. This chain connects TRBV27 to TRBJ1-6; weak D call: TRBD1 (5 bases). The CDR3 has 13 amino acids. Per germline, CDR1 MNHEY and CDR2 SMNVEV (reference sequence). Trimming stripped 5 bases from V and 14 bases from J, with 16 bases between.

V and J are TRBV19 and TRBJ1-1; D is undetermined. This CDR3 region has 14 residues. The ends were cut back, 1 base at V and 8 bases at J, with 14 bases in the middle. Germline CDR1 reads LNHDA; CDR2 reads SQIVND (reference sequence). CDR3 protein: CASSIALGGSEAFF. In nucleotides, the CDR3 is TGTGCCAGTAGTATAGCTCTCGGCGGTTCGGAAGCTTTCTTT.

This clonotype turned up a few times. V usage is TRBV27 and J usage is TRBJ1-4; D uncertain. Germline V gene sequence: CDR1 MNHEY, CDR2 SMNVEV (reference sequence). CDR3 size: 13 residues. Trimming shortened V by 5 bases and J by 8 bases, and 12 bases separated the two germline ends. The CDR3 reads CASSRKEEEKLFF. The CDR3, as DNA: TGTGCCAGCAGTAGAAAAGAGGAAGAAAAACTGTTTTTT.

This chain joins TRBV20-1 and TRBJ2-7, with D tentatively TRBD1 (5 bases). Trimming left V 6 bases short and J 3 bases short, with 18 bases between. CDR1 DFQATT and CDR2 SNEGSKA come from the germline V gene (reference sequence). The CDR3 is 14 amino acids. The CDR3 is CSARQLGYLYEQYF. The CDR3 region has the DNA TGCAGTGCCAGACAGCTGGGGTACCTCTACGAGCAGTACTTC.

This clonotype came up a few times. The chain recombines TRBV6-2 or TRBV6-3 with TRBJ1-1; weak D call: TRBD1 (5 bases). The CDR3 sequence is 17 residues long. V lost 4 bases and J lost 0, with 18 bases in between. Germline V gene lookup returns CDR1 MNHEY and CDR2 SVGEGT. The CDR3 region is CASSSLVGGPLNTEAFF. Written as DNA, the CDR3 is TGTGCCAGCAGTTCCCTTGTCGGGGGACCTTTGAACACTGAAGCTTTCTTT.

This clonotype was counted a few times. The chain recombines TRBV7-9 with TRBJ2-1; D is unresolved. The germline V gene has CDR1 SEHNR and CDR2 FQNEAQ (reference sequence). The germline V and J ends were trimmed by 5 bases and 6 bases, with 11 bases remaining between them. This CDR3 is built from 13 residues. CDR3 DNA: TGTGCCAGCAGCCGCCCGCACTCCAATGAGCAGTTCTTC. It codes for CASSRPHSNEQFF.

This chain joins TRBV19 and TRBJ1-2, with D perhaps TRBD1 (6 bases). This CDR3 is 15 amino acids long. The V gene lost 4 bases and the J gene lost 6 bases, with 18 bases spanning the gap. Germline values: CDR1 LNHDA, CDR2 SQIVND (reference sequence). CDR3 DNA sequence: TGTGCCAGTAGTAGACCGGAGTACAGGGATAATGGCTACACCTTC. This gives the protein CASSRPEYRDNGYTF.

This clonotype was detected ten times or more. The CDR3 sequence: CASSQVRGGQDGSDTQYF. As DNA, the CDR3 is TGCGCCAGCAGCCAAGTGAGAGGAGGACAGGACGGCTCAGATACGCAGTATTTT. The chain has TRBV4-1 and TRBJ2-3; 7 bases agree with TRBD1. CDR3 size: 18 residues. The J segment lost 4 bases and the V segment lost 1 base, leaving 14 bases of the junction unmatched. The germline CDR1 and CDR2 sequences are MGHRA and YSYEKL.

This clonotype was detected a few times. The chain links TRBV29-1 to TRBJ2-2; 10 nucleotides align to TRBD1. V dropped 7 bases and J dropped 3; count of bases not matched to a gene: 11. The CDR3 has 16 amino acids. The V gene's germline CDR1 is SQVTM and CDR2 ANQGSEA. CDR3 nucleotide sequence: TGCAGCGCTGATGGGACAGGGGACGGGGACACCGGGGAGCTGTTTTTT. It specifies CSADGTGDGDTGELFF.

This clonotype was counted between two and nine times. The rearrangement uses TRBV4-2 and TRBJ1-3; D unclear. CDR1 is LGHNA, CDR2 YNFKEQ, per germline. This CDR3 region has 17 residues. Trimming left V 4 bases short and J 0 bases short, with 16 bases between. In nucleotides, the CDR3 is TGTGCCAGCAGCCCACAGTCCGACCGACCCTCTGGAAACACCATATATTTT. Its protein product is CASSPQSDRPSGNTIYF.

This clonotype was picked up a small number of times. The junction does not match germline at one end; this may be a read error. The genes are TRBV5-4 and TRBJ2-2; the match to TRBD1 covers 10 bases. The CDR3 runs to 16 residues. CDR1 is SGHNT and CDR2 is YYREEE in the germline V gene (reference sequence). CDR3: CASSPGQGVNTGELIF. CDR3 in DNA: TGTGCCAGCAGCCCTGGACAGGGGGTGAACACCGGGGAGCTGATTTTT.

J is TRBJ2-3 and V is TRBV7-8; 10 bases line up with TRBD1. CDR3 length: 16 residues. Germline values: CDR1 SGHVS, CDR2 FQNEAQ. J gave up 3 bases and V 5 bases, and 8 bases lay outside the gene matches. The CDR3 sequence is CASSTRPGQGTDTQYF. In DNA form, the CDR3 reads TGTGCCAGCAGCACACGACCGGGACAGGGGACAGATACGCAGTATTTT.

This clonotype was seen more than once but under ten times. V and J are TRBV6-2 or TRBV6-3 and TRBJ2-3, with D possibly being TRBD2 (5 bases). Germline V lookup: CDR1 MNHEY, CDR2 SVGEGT. The CDR3 covers 12 residues. V was clipped by 6 bases and J by 4 bases, with 8 bases between them. CDR3 sequence: CASSKLADTQYF. The CDR3 region has the DNA TGTGCCAGCAGCAAACTAGCAGATACGCAGTATTTT.

The chain links TRBV7-9 to TRBJ2-1; 10 bases are a match to TRBD2. The CDR3 is 14 residues long. Unmatched junction bases numbered 3, after V lost 3 bases and J lost 7 bases. CDR1 is SEHNR, CDR2 FQNEAQ, per germline (reference sequence). CDR3 residues: CASSFSGGANEQFF. The CDR3 coding sequence is TGTGCCAGCAGCTTCAGCGGGGGGGCAAATGAGCAGTTCTTC.

Ten or more counts support this clonotype. The V and J genes are TRBV7-6 and TRBJ2-1; D is ambiguous. Trimming removed 5 bases from V and 0 bases from J, with 11 bases in between. CDR3 length: 15 amino acids. Germline CDR1 SGHVS, CDR2 FNYEAQ. The CDR3 DNA follows: TGTGCCAGCAGCGTCACAGCTAGCTCCTACAATGAGCAGTTCTTC. It translates to CASSVTASSYNEQFF.

The genes are TRBV10-2 and TRBJ2-1; TRBD2 agrees at 10 bases. The CDR3 totals 16 residues. Germline V gene lookup returns CDR1 WSHSY and CDR2 SAAADI. V dropped 4 bases and J dropped 4; count of bases not matched to a gene: 7. CDR3 region: CASSASGGVGYNEQFF. As DNA, the CDR3 is TGCGCCAGCAGTGCCAGCGGGGGGGTCGGGTACAATGAGCAGTTCTTC.

This clonotype was detected only a few times. The chain uses TRBV6-6 and TRBJ1-5, with D unclear. V dropped 2 bases and J dropped 0 bases, with 8 bases sitting between them. Per germline, CDR1 MNHNY and CDR2 SVGAGI (reference sequence). This CDR3 region has 15 residues. DNA for the CDR3: TGTGCCAGCAGTTACGGACTGGATAGCAATCAGCCCCAGCATTTT. Protein product: CASSYGLDSNQPQHF.

This clonotype was detected many times. V gene TRBV20-1 combines with J gene TRBJ1-2; D perhaps matches TRBD1 (5 bases). The germline gives CDR1 DFQATT, CDR2 SNEGSKA (reference sequence). The length of the CDR3 is 9 residues. The CDR3 nucleotides read TGCACGACAGAGTATGGCTACACCTTC. This gives the protein CTTEYGYTF.

This clonotype was detected a few times. The chain carries TRBV29-1 and TRBJ2-3, with 13 bases fitting TRBD2. This CDR3 has 17 amino acids. Trimming took 1 base from V and 0 from J; bases not matched to a gene: 4. From germline, CDR1 is SQVTM and CDR2 ANQGSEA. This CDR3 is CSVEGLAGGPSTDTQYF. CDR3 nucleotide sequence: TGCAGCGTTGAAGGACTAGCGGGGGGACCTAGCACAGATACGCAGTATTTT.

This clonotype was seen repeatedly, ten times or more. The genes are TRBV7-9 and TRBJ1-2; D remains unclear. The CDR3 covers 14 residues. CDR1 is SEHNR, CDR2 FQNEAQ, per germline (reference sequence). V was trimmed by 6 bases and J by 4 bases, leaving 15 bases between them. The CDR3 spells CASSPPGKAYGYTF. CDR3 sequence (DNA): TGTGCCAGCAGTCCTCCCGGGAAAGCCTATGGCTACACCTTC.

V gene TRBV7-9 combines with J gene TRBJ1-1; D not certain. The CDR3 is 12 residues long. The germline V gene encodes CDR1 SEHNR and CDR2 FQNEAQ (reference sequence). Trimming left V 5 bases short and J 4 bases short, with 8 bases between. The CDR3 loop is CASSPPRTEAFF. In DNA, the CDR3 is TGTGCCAGCAGCCCCCCGCGCACTGAAGCTTTCTTT. The full variable domain, in which reference TRBV7-9 and TRBJ1-1 provide the parts outside the CDR3, is DTGVSQNPRHKITKRGQNVTFRCDPISEHNRLYWYRQTLGQGPEFLTYFQNEAQLEKSRLLSDRFSAERPKGSFSTLEIQRTEQGDSAMYLCASSPPRTEAFFGQGTRLTVV.

There are a few counts of this clonotype. The chain links TRBV12-3 or TRBV12-4 to TRBJ2-2, with 7 bases that match TRBD2. The trim removed 0 bases at V and 4 bases at J, leaving 5 bases unmatched. This CDR3 has 16 amino acids. Here the CDR3 reads CASSLAGGDSTGELFF. The CDR3 nucleotides read TGTGCCAGCAGTTTAGCGGGAGGGGATAGCACCGGGGAGCTGTTTTTT.

V and J are TRBV6-2 or TRBV6-3 and TRBJ2-7, with 11 bases lining up with TRBD1. This CDR3 comprises 15 residues. Germline CDR1 MNHEY, CDR2 SVGEGT. V was clipped by 0 bases and J by 5 bases; unmatched bases: 3. The CDR3, as DNA: TGTGCCAGCAGTTACTCGGGACAGGGGGTCCACGAGCAGTACTTC. It yields the protein CASSYSGQGVHEQYF.

This clonotype came up a few times. This chain links TRBV7-6 with TRBJ2-7, with a weak D call TRBD1 (6 bases). Per the germline V gene, CDR1 is SGHVS and CDR2 is FNYEAQ. Trimming removed 0 bases from V and 5 bases from J, with 11 bases in between. The CDR3 sequence is 14 residues long. The CDR3 bases are TGTGCCAGCAGCTTAGCTGGGGGCAGCGACGAGCAGTACTTC. This translates into CASSLAGGSDEQYF. The full variable domain, completed using reference TRBV7-6 and TRBJ2-7, is GAGVSQSPRYKVTKRGQDVALRCDPISGHVSLYWYRQALGQGPEFLTYFNYEAQQDKSGLPNDRFSAERPEGSISTLTIQRTEQRDSAMYRCASSLAGGSDEQYFGPGTRLTVT.

This clonotype has at least ten counts. The CDR3 here is CASSLTSGGPDSYEQYV. In nucleotides, the CDR3 is TGCGCCAGCAGCTTAACGAGCGGGGGACCCGACTCCTACGAGCAGTACGTC. The chain links TRBV5-1 to TRBJ2-7; 8 bases match TRBD2. The CDR3 length is 17 residues. Looked up from germline, CDR1 is SGHRS and CDR2 is YFSETQ. J gave up 0 bases and V 2 bases, and 10 bases lay outside the gene matches.

This clonotype was found many times. This chain joins TRBV24-1 and TRBJ2-5, with 8 bases that match TRBD1. The CDR3 length is 17 residues. The germline CDR1 and CDR2 sequences are KGHDR and SFDVKD. The V and J ends lost 3 bases and 4 bases, in that order; junction bases with no gene match: 12. DNA for the CDR3: TGTGCCACCAGTGATCTCCCTGGACAGGGTCCGGGAGAGACCCAGTACTTC. Its protein product is CATSDLPGQGPGETQYF.